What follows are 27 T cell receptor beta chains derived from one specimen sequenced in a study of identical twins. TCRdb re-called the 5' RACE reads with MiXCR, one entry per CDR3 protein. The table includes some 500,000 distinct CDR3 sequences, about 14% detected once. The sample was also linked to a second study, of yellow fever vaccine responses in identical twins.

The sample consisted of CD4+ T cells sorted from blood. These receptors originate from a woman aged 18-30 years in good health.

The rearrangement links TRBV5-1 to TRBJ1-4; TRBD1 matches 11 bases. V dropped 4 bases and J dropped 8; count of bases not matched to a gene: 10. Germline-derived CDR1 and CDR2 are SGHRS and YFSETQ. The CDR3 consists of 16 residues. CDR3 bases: TGCGCCAGCAGCCTCCGGACAGGGGGCAGGGTGGAAAAACTGTTTTTT. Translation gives CASSLRTGGRVEKLFF.

The chain's CDR3 is CASSLSWMNTQYF. CDR3 nucleotides: TGTGCCAGCAGTTTGAGCTGGATGAATACGCAGTATTTT. The chain uses TRBV6-2 or TRBV6-3 and TRBJ2-3; no clear D. The CDR3 is 13 residues long. V dropped 4 bases and J dropped 7 bases, with 12 bases sitting between them. Germline lookup yields CDR1 MNHEY and CDR2 SVGEGT.

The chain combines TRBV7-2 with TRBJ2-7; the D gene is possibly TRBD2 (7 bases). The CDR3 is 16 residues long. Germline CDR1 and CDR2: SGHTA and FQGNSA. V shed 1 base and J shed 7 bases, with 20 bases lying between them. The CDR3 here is CASSLGPGGPSLEQYF. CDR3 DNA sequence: TGTGCCAGCAGCTTAGGGCCCGGGGGGCCGAGCTTAGAGCAGTACTTC.

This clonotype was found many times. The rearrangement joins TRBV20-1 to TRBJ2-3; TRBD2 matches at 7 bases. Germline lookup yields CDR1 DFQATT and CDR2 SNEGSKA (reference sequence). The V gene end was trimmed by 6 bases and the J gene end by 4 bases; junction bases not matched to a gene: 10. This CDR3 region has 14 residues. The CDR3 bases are TGCAGTGCCTCGGGGGGAGGGAGGGCAGATACGCAGTATTTT. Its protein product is CSASGGGRADTQYF.

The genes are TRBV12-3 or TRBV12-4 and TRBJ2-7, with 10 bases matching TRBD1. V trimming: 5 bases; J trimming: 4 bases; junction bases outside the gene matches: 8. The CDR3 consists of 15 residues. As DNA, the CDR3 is TGTGCCAGCAGTCCGGGACAGGGGATTGGGTACGAGCAGTACTTC. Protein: CASSPGQGIGYEQYF.

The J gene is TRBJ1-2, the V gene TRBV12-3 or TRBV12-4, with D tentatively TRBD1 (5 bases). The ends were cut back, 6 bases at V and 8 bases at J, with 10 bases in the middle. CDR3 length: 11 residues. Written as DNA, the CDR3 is TGTGCCAGCAGCTACAGGAAAGGCTACACCTTC. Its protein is CASSYRKGYTF.

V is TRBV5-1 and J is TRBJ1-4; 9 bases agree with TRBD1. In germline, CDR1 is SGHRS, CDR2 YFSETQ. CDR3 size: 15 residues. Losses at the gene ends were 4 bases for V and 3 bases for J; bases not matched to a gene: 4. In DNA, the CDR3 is TGCGCCAGCAGCCTGTACAGGGGGCCTAATGAAAAACTGTTTTTT. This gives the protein CASSLYRGPNEKLFF. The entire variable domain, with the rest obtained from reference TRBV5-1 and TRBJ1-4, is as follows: KAGVTQTPRYLIKTRGQQVTLSCSPISGHRSVSWYQQTPGQGLQFLFEYFSETQRNKGNFPGRFSGRQFSNSRSEMNVSTLELGDSALYLCASSLYRGPNEKLFFGSGTQLSVL.

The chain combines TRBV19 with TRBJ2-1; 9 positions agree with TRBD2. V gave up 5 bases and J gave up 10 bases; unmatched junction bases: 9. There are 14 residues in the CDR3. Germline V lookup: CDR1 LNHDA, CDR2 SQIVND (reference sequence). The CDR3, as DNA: TGTGCCAGTAGTCCCGCGGGGGGGCCGCCGGAGCAGTTCTTC. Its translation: CASSPAGGPPEQFF.

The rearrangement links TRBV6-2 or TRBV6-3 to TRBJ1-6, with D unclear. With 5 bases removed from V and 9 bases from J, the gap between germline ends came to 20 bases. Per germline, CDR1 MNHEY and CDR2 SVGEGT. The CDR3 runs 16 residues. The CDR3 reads CASSPWDRRRRSPLHF. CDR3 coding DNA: TGTGCCAGCAGTCCCTGGGATCGCCGTAGGCGTTCACCCCTCCACTTT.

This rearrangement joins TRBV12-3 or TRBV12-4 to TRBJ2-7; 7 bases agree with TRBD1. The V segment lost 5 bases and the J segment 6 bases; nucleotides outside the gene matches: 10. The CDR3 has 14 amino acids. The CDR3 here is CASSTLSNRGEQYF. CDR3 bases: TGTGCCAGCAGTACCCTTTCGAACAGGGGCGAGCAGTACTTC.

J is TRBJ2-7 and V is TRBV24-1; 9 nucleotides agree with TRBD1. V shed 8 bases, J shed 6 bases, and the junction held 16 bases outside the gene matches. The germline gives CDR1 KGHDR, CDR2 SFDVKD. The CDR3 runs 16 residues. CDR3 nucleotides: TGTGCCACCATCCTGGCCGGGACAGGGAGCATCCGCGAGCAGTACTTC. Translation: CATILAGTGSIREQYF.

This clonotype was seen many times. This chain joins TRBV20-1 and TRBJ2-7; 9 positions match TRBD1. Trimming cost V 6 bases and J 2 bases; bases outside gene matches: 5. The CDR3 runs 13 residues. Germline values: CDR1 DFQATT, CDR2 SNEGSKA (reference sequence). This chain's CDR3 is CSADRGSTYEQYF. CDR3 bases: TGCAGTGCCGACAGGGGGTCCACCTACGAGCAGTACTTC.

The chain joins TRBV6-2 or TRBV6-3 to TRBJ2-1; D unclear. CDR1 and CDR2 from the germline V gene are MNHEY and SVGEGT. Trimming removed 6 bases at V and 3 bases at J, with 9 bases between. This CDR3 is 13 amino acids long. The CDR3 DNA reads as TGTGCCAGCAGAGGGTCGCACTACAATGAGCAGTTCTTC. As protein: CASRGSHYNEQFF.

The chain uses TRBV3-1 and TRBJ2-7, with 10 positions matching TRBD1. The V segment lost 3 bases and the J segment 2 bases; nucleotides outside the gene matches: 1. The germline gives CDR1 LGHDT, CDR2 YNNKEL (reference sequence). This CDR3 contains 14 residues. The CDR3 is CASSHGTGAYEQYF. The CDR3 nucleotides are TGTGCCAGCAGCCACGGGACAGGGGCCTACGAGCAGTACTTC.

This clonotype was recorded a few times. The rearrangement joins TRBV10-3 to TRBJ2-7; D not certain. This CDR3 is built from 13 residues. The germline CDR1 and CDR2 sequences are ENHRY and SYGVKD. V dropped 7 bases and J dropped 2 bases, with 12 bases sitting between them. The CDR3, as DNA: TGTGCCATCATTAGCTCGGGTACCTACGAGCAGTACTTC. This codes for CAIISSGTYEQYF.

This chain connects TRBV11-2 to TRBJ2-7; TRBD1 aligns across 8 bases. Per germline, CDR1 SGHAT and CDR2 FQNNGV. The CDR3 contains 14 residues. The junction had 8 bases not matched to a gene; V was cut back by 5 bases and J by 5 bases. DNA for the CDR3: TGTGCCAGCAGCACCGACAGGGGAGTACACGAGCAGTACTTC. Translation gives CASSTDRGVHEQYF.

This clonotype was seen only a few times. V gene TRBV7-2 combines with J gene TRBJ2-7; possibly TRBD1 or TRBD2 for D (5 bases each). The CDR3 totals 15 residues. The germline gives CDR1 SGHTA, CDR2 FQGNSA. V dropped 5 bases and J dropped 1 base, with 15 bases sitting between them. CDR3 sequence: CASSPSRDRSYEQYF. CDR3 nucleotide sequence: TGTGCCAGCAGCCCTTCTAGGGACCGATCCTACGAGCAGTACTTC.

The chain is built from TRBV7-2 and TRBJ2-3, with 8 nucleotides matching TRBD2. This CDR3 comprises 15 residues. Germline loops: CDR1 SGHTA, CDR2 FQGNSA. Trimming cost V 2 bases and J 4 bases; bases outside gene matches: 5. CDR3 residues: CASSLYGGAADTQYF. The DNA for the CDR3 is TGTGCCAGCAGCTTATACGGGGGGGCCGCAGATACGCAGTATTTT.

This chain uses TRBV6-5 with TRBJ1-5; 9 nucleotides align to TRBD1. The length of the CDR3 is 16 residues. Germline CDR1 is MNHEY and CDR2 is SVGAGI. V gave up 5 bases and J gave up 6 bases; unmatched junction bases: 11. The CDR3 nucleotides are TGTGCCAGCAGTACTATGACAGGGGGAATCGGTCAGCCCCAGCATTTT. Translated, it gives CASSTMTGGIGQPQHF.

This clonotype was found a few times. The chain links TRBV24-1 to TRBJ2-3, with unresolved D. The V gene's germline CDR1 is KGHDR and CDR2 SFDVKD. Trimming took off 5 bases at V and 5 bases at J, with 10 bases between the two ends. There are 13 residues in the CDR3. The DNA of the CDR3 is TGTGCCACCAGTGGGGCCCTTGGAGATACGCAGTATTTT. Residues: CATSGALGDTQYF.

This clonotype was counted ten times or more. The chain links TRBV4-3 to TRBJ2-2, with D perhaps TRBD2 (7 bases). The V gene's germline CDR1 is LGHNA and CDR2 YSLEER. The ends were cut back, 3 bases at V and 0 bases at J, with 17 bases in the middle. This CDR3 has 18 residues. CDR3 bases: TGCGCCAGCAGCCAGGAGGACAGTCTAGCGGCGAACACCGGGGAGCTGTTTTTT. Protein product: CASSQEDSLAANTGELFF.

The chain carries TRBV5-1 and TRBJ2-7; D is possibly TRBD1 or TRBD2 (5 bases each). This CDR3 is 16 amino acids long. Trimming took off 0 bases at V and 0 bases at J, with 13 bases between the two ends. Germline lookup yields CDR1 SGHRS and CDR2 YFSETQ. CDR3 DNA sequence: TGCGCCAGCAGCTTGGGAGGGGCAGATTCCTCCTACGAGCAGTACTTC. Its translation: CASSLGGADSSYEQYF.

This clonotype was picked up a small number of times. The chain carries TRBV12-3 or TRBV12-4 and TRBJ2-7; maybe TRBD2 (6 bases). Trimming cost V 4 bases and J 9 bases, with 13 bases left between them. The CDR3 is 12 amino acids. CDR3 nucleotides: TGTGCCAGCAGTTCACGGGACTCAGGGCAGTACTTC. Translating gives CASSSRDSGQYF.

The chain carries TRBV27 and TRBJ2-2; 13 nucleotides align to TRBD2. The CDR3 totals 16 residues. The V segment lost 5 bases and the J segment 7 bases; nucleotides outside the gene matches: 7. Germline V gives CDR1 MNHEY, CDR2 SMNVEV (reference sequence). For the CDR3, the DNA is TGTGCCAGCAGTCCCTTACTAGCGGGAGGGGTCGGGGAGCTGTTTTTT. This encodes CASSPLLAGGVGELFF.

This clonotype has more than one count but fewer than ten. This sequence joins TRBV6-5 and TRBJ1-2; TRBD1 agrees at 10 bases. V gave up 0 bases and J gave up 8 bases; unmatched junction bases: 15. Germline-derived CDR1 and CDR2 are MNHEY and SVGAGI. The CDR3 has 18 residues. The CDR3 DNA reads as TGTGCCAGCAGTTACTCGATCATTCTTGGACAGGGGGTGGAAGGCTACACCTTC. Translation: CASSYSIILGQGVEGYTF.

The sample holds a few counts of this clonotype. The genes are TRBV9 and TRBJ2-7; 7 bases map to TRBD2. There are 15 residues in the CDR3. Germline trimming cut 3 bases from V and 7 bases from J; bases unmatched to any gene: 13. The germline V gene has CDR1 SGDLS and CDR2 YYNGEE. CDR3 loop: CASSAHPQTSREQYF. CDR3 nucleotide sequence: TGTGCCAGCAGCGCCCACCCCCAGACTAGCCGGGAGCAGTACTTC. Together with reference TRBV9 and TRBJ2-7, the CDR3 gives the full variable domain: DSGVTQTPKHLITATGQRVTLRCSPRSGDLSVYWYQQSLDQGLQFLIQYYNGEERAKGNILERFSAQQFPDLHSELNLSSLELGDSALYFCASSAHPQTSREQYFGPGTRLTVT.

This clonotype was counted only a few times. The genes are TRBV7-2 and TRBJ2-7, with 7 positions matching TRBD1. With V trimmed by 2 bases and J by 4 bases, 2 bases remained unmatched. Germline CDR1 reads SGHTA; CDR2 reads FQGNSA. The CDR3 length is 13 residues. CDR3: CASSLFRGYEQYF. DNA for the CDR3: TGTGCCAGCAGCTTATTCAGGGGGTACGAGCAGTACTTC.